The 26 T cell receptor beta chains given below trace back to one sample, sequenced in a study of human T cells and chemical hapten exposure. TCRdb analysed the RACE reads with MiXCR anew, one entry per CDR3 protein. The sample carries under 450,000 distinct CDR3 sequences, nearly 5% recorded once. The time point here: patch test 1, 2 weeks after DPC sensitization. Noted treatment: therapeutic diphenylcyclopropenone sensitization with weekly scalp DPC. The sample was whole blood, taken in connection with sensitization to the hapten diphenylcyclopropenone (DPC). The receptors here all came from a woman aged 45 to 65 with alopecia areata. Some clones in this sample may be carry-over from other donors' samples.

This clonotype was seen repeatedly, ten times or more. The genes are TRBV7-9 and TRBJ2-7; D is unclear. CDR1 and CDR2 from the germline V gene are SEHNR and FQNEAQ (reference sequence). The CDR3 runs 14 residues. Trimming cost V 0 bases and J 4 bases, with 10 bases left between them. CDR3: CASSLALPPYEQYF. The CDR3 nucleotides read TGTGCCAGCAGCTTAGCCCTACCACCTTACGAGCAGTACTTC.

This clonotype occurred many times. The rearrangement uses TRBV6-6 and TRBJ2-1; 8 bases map to TRBD2. The germline gives CDR1 MNHNY, CDR2 SVGAGI (reference sequence). V was pared by 7 bases and J by 8 bases, with 10 bases of the junction left unmatched. This CDR3 comprises 14 residues. The CDR3 nucleotides read TGTGCCAGCACCGCCGGGACTAGTTTATATGAGCAGTTCTTC. Its translation is CASTAGTSLYEQFF.

The chain has TRBV28 and TRBJ2-1; D is possibly TRBD1 (6 bases). This CDR3 region has 14 residues. The germline V and J ends were trimmed by 6 bases and 9 bases, with 18 bases remaining between them. The germline V gene has CDR1 MDHEN and CDR2 SYDVKM. CDR3 sequence reads: CASSPSRQASEQFF. CDR3 DNA sequence: TGTGCCAGCAGCCCATCTCGACAGGCGAGTGAGCAGTTCTTC. The full variable domain, rest sourced from reference TRBV28 and TRBJ2-1, is DVKVTQSSRYLVKRTGEKVFLECVQDMDHENMFWYRQDPGLGLRLIYFSYDVKMKEKGDIPEGYSVSREKKERFSLILESASTNQTSMYLCASSPSRQASEQFFGPGTRLTVL.

This clonotype was observed at least ten times. The CDR3: CASSLGTVEAFF. CDR3 coding DNA: TGTGCCAGCAGCTTAGGGACAGTTGAAGCTTTCTTT. The genes are TRBV5-6 and TRBJ1-1, with 7 nucleotides matching TRBD1. Germline-derived CDR1 and CDR2 are SGHDT and YYEEEE. The CDR3 has 12 amino acids. V lost 2 bases and J lost 7; bases outside the gene matches: 2.

The V and J genes are TRBV9 and TRBJ1-1, with 9 positions matching TRBD1. Germline lookup yields CDR1 SGDLS and CDR2 YYNGEE. This CDR3 comprises 14 residues. The trim removed 3 bases at V and 5 bases at J, leaving 5 bases unmatched. The CDR3 coding sequence is TGTGCCAGCAGCGACGGGACAGGGATTACTGAAGCTTTCTTT. Translated, it gives CASSDGTGITEAFF. Filled out from reference TRBV9 and TRBJ1-1, the complete variable domain reads DSGVTQTPKHLITATGQRVTLRCSPRSGDLSVYWYQQSLDQGLQFLIQYYNGEERAKGNILERFSAQQFPDLHSELNLSSLELGDSALYFCASSDGTGITEAFFGQGTRLTVV.

This clonotype was counted between two and nine times. The chain carries TRBV6-5 and TRBJ2-5, with 8 positions matching TRBD2. The trim removed 2 bases at V and 9 bases at J, leaving 11 bases unmatched. CDR1 and CDR2 (germline): MNHEY, SVGAGI. The CDR3 length is 15 residues. This CDR3 reads CASSYGRGDPGAQYF. The DNA for the CDR3 is TGTGCCAGCAGTTACGGGCGGGGGGACCCCGGGGCCCAGTACTTC.

This clonotype was detected ten times or more. The CDR3 DNA reads as TGTGCCAGCGAGGCAGGGTACTCGATTGGAAACACCATATATTTT. This codes for CASEAGYSIGNTIYF. The gene calls are TRBV5-6 and TRBJ1-3, with a possible D match to TRBD1 (5 bases). Germline CDR1 SGHDT, CDR2 YYEEEE. Trimming removed 7 bases from V and 3 bases from J, with 17 bases in between. The CDR3 extends over 15 amino acids.

V and J are TRBV15 and TRBJ1-5; D possibly corresponds to TRBD1 (5 bases). The V and J ends lost 0 bases and 2 bases respectively, with 11 bases between them. Germline CDR1 reads LNHNV; CDR2 reads YYDKDF (reference sequence). This CDR3 has 16 amino acids. As DNA, the CDR3 is TGTGCCACCAGCAGAGATAGCAGGGATGGCAATCAGCCCCAGCATTTT. It specifies CATSRDSRDGNQPQHF.

In its sample, this clonotype was seen many times. The rearrangement joins TRBV3-1 to TRBJ2-7, with 10 nucleotides matching TRBD2. The V and J ends lost 5 bases and 5 bases, in that order; junction bases with no gene match: 12. Per the germline V gene, CDR1 is LGHDT and CDR2 is YNNKEL (reference sequence). CDR3 length equals 16 residues. The CDR3 here is CASSDNLAGAHDEQYF. The CDR3 region has the DNA TGTGCCAGCAGCGATAATCTAGCGGGGGCCCATGACGAGCAGTACTTC.

This clonotype showed up many times. V is TRBV5-1 and J is TRBJ2-3; 11 bases are shared with TRBD2. The CDR3 loop spans 14 amino acids. Germline CDR1 SGHRS, CDR2 YFSETQ. Losses at the gene ends were 3 bases for V and 11 bases for J; bases not matched to a gene: 8. CDR3 sequence: CASSSGLAALGQYF. In nucleotides, the CDR3 is TGCGCCAGCAGCTCGGGACTAGCGGCCCTGGGGCAGTATTTT.

Concerning this clonotype itself: A read error is possible here, since a much larger clone lies one base away. The CDR3 sequence is CASREDQTEAFF. The CDR3 bases are TGTGCCAGCAGAGAGGATCAAACTGAAGCTTTCTTT. The gene calls are TRBV28 and TRBJ1-1; D is uncertain. Trimming pared 6 bases from V and 5 bases from J, leaving 10 bases between. The CDR3 contains 12 residues. Germline values: CDR1 MDHEN, CDR2 SYDVKM.

This clonotype was recorded many times. Here the CDR3 DNA reads TGTGCCAGCAGCGCACGGGACTGGCCTATGGATGAGCAGTTCTTC. It specifies CASSARDWPMDEQFF. The V call is TRBV5-5, the J call TRBJ2-1, with D perhaps matching TRBD2 (6 bases). The CDR3 is made up of 15 amino acids. Trimming shortened V by 4 bases and J by 8 bases, and 19 bases separated the two germline ends. Germline-derived CDR1 and CDR2 are SGHKS and YYEKEE (reference sequence).

The chain employs TRBV18 and TRBJ2-7; either TRBD1 or TRBD2 may supply D (5 bases each). V was pared by 2 bases and J by 6 bases, with 11 bases between. Germline CDR1 is KGHSH and CDR2 is LQKENI. The CDR3 is made up of 13 amino acids. CDR3 protein: CASSPNAGTEQYF. CDR3 nucleotides: TGTGCCAGCTCACCAAACGCCGGGACCGAGCAGTACTTC.

This clonotype was seen a few times. The genes are TRBV5-1 and TRBJ1-2, with D possibly being TRBD1 (5 bases). V shed 2 bases and J shed 7 bases, with 12 bases lying between them. This CDR3 spans 13 amino acids. The germline CDR1 and CDR2 sequences are SGHRS and YFSETQ. The CDR3, as DNA: TGCGCCAGCAGCTTATTTCAGGGTGGTGGCTACACCTTC. It codes for CASSLFQGGGYTF.

This clonotype was seen ten or more times. The V call is TRBV27, the J call TRBJ1-6; weak D call: TRBD1 (6 bases). Germline V lookup: CDR1 MNHEY, CDR2 SMNVEV (reference sequence). The CDR3 extends over 14 amino acids. The V and J ends lost 0 bases and 10 bases respectively, with 10 bases between them. This CDR3 is CASSLSTGGSPLHF. Written as DNA, the CDR3 is TGTGCCAGCAGTTTATCAACCGGGGGCTCACCCCTCCACTTT.

This sequence joins TRBV6-2 or TRBV6-3 and TRBJ2-7; D is uncertain. This CDR3 spans 13 amino acids. V lost 0 bases and J lost 5, with 8 bases in between. Germline V CDR1 and CDR2: MNHEY, SVGEGT. The CDR3 sequence is CASSYSEFNEQYF. The CDR3 region has the DNA TGTGCCAGCAGTTACTCGGAGTTTAACGAGCAGTACTTC.

This clonotype was observed at least ten times. The genes are TRBV20-1 and TRBJ1-2; TRBD1 matches at 9 bases. The CDR3 is 14 residues long. The V gene's germline CDR1 is DFQATT and CDR2 SNEGSKA (reference sequence). With V trimmed by 6 bases and J by 4 bases, 9 bases remained unmatched. CDR3 residues: CSALLRDRAYGYTF. In DNA, the CDR3 is TGCAGTGCCCTTCTCCGGGACAGGGCCTATGGCTACACCTTC.

This clonotype was counted between two and nine times. The V call is TRBV11-2, the J call TRBJ2-1; TRBD2 matches 9 bases. In germline, CDR1 is SGHAT, CDR2 FQNNGV. This CDR3 contains 16 residues. V lost 2 bases and J lost 8; bases outside the gene matches: 10. CDR3 in amino acids: CASSLILAGSGDEQFF. CDR3 in DNA: TGTGCCAGCAGCTTAATTCTAGCGGGATCTGGGGATGAGCAGTTCTTC.

Many counts were recorded for this clonotype. J is TRBJ1-2 and V is TRBV28; D is uncertain. The CDR3 consists of 15 residues. From germline, CDR1 is MDHEN and CDR2 SYDVKM. Trimming took off 7 bases at V and 0 bases at J, with 15 bases between the two ends. The DNA of the CDR3 is TGTGCCAGCACCAATTGGCAGGCTGCTAACTATGGCTACACCTTC. Translated, it gives CASTNWQAANYGYTF.

This clonotype showed up many times. The rearrangement uses TRBV20-1 and TRBJ1-2; D is unresolved. This CDR3 contains 13 residues. The V gene's germline CDR1 is DFQATT and CDR2 SNEGSKA (reference sequence). V was trimmed by 5 bases and J by 2 bases, leaving 12 bases between them. CDR3 residues: CSAPLMGNYGYTF. CDR3 bases: TGCAGTGCTCCACTCATGGGGAACTATGGCTACACCTTC.

The chain joins TRBV14 to TRBJ2-7, with 9 bases that match TRBD2. Unmatched junction bases numbered 10, after V lost 4 bases and J lost 3 bases. The CDR3 extends over 16 amino acids. The germline CDR1 and CDR2 sequences are SGHDN and FVKESK. CDR3 bases: TGTGCCAGCAGCCGATTAGCGGGGGCCAGAAACTACGAGCAGTACTTC. This encodes CASSRLAGARNYEQYF.

This clonotype was detected only a few times. The rearrangement joins TRBV29-1 to TRBJ2-3; D unresolved. CDR3 size: 12 residues. Trimming shortened V by 8 bases and J by 11 bases, and 20 bases separated the two germline ends. Per germline, CDR1 SQVTM and CDR2 ANQGSEA. The CDR3 loop reads CSILPSQAWQYF. The CDR3 DNA is TGCAGCATTCTGCCCTCACAAGCGTGGCAGTATTTT.

This clonotype was counted many times. The chain recombines TRBV20-1 with TRBJ1-6; D is unclear. The ends were cut back, 3 bases at V and 5 bases at J, with 14 bases in the middle. The CDR3 is 15 residues long. Germline CDR1 and CDR2: DFQATT and SNEGSKA (reference sequence). The CDR3 sequence: CSASEVVGDNSPLHF. As DNA, the CDR3 is TGCAGTGCTAGTGAGGTGGTCGGAGATAATTCACCCCTCCACTTT.

This clonotype occurred many times. The V gene is TRBV12-3 or TRBV12-4, the J gene TRBJ1-2; maybe TRBD1 (5 bases). This CDR3 comprises 14 residues. The ends were cut back, 1 base at V and 6 bases at J, with 12 bases in the middle. CDR3 region: CASSLGSGSDGYTF. The CDR3 DNA follows: TGTGCCAGCAGTTTAGGATCAGGGTCAGATGGCTACACCTTC.

In this sample, this clonotype turned up a few times. The rearrangement uses TRBV28 and TRBJ2-5; D ambiguous. The CDR3 extends over 14 amino acids. In germline, CDR1 is MDHEN, CDR2 SYDVKM. V lost 4 bases, J lost 10 bases, and 19 bases lay in between. CDR3 nucleotides: TGTGCCAGCAGTTCTTTTGGGCCCTCAGAAATCCAGTACTTC. Its protein product is CASSSFGPSEIQYF.

The table lists this clonotype with many counts. The chain is built from TRBV24-1 and TRBJ2-3; tentatively, D is TRBD2 (7 bases). The V and J ends lost 7 bases and 0 bases respectively, with 19 bases between them. CDR1 and CDR2 from the germline V gene are KGHDR and SFDVKD. This CDR3 region has 17 residues. The CDR3 here is CATSPSVGGPSTDTQYF. The CDR3 nucleotides read TGTGCCACCAGCCCCTCGGTCGGGGGGCCCAGCACAGATACGCAGTATTTT.